This entry concerns a single T cell receptor beta chain. This clone's antigen is unknown. No quality values exist for individual bases; no much larger clone is one base distant. The sample belongs to a study of blood T cell repertoires in COVID-19 (TCRdb year 2020). As for the study more broadly: The collaborator samples originated in the United States, Italy and Spain and spanned the acute and convalescent phases of COVID-19. Sample metadata almost always included a de-identified subject ID, COVID-19 status, age in years and sex. Deeply sampled blood TCRbeta repertoires from subjects exposed to, actively infected with, or recovered from COVID-19 were included in the dataset. The repertoires were made available in a free public database intended to serve as a resource for research on the immune response to SARS-CoV-2. The samples were drawn from the first 160 participants of the ongoing ImmuneRACE study and from 1,200 or so subjects provided by 6 global collaborators. The prospective study material was composed of cDNA or gDNA derived from T cells, B-cell-depleted T cells, or PBMCs. Where HLA class I and class II types were available, the types were taken from metadata supplied by the sample provider, not from assay-based typing.

Inclusive of the bounding cysteine and phenylalanine, the CDR3 is 18 residues long. Of the read, only the CDR3 DNA is kept; its 54 bases are in frame from base 1. The V end gives up 2 bases and the J end 4 bases, leaving 11 bases in the junction not matched to a gene. CDR1 and CDR2 are read off the germline V gene as SGHTA and FQGNSA. The immunoSEQ Assay, a bias-controlled multiplex PCR, was used to amplify TCRbeta CDR3 regions from genomic DNA. The paper's processing steps were these. The number of nucleated cells in each sample was estimated from the amplification of reference gene primers within the assay. To quantify the absolute abundance of each unique TCRbeta CDR3 rearrangement, sequence reads were collapsed and filtered. For each sample, productive Simpson clonality was calculated as the square root of Simpson's diversity index over productive rearrangements. TCRdb took this table from immuneACCESS and kept in-frame rearrangements with V and J called. Such tables lack part of the clones; where checked against another copy, unresolved V genes explain under half of the gap, and the rest is unexplained. D and trimming were read from the DNA, whereas the V and J calls and clone size are those reported in that table. The sample has about 140,000 clones on record, about 79% of them singletons. Roughly a tenth of the sample lies in the top ten.

What the authors observed across the whole study: The amount of clinical and demographic metadata varied by source and participant and was provided uncurated.

Collaborating institutions collected whole blood in K2EDTA tubes following their own protocols. For TCRbeta analysis, collaborators shipped samples in one of three forms: frozen whole blood, isolated PBMCs, or DNA extracted from either of those sample types. The sequence derives from a man between 60 and 75 years old with active or convalescent COVID-19. Material for sequencing was peripheral blood. The chain is made from TRBV7-2 and TRBJ1-2; 12 middle bases align to TRBD1. The CDR3: CASSLTHTGTGGAYGYTF. The DNA sequence is as follows: TGTGCCAGCAGCTTAACACACACCGGGACAGGGGGCGCCTATGGCTACACCTTC.